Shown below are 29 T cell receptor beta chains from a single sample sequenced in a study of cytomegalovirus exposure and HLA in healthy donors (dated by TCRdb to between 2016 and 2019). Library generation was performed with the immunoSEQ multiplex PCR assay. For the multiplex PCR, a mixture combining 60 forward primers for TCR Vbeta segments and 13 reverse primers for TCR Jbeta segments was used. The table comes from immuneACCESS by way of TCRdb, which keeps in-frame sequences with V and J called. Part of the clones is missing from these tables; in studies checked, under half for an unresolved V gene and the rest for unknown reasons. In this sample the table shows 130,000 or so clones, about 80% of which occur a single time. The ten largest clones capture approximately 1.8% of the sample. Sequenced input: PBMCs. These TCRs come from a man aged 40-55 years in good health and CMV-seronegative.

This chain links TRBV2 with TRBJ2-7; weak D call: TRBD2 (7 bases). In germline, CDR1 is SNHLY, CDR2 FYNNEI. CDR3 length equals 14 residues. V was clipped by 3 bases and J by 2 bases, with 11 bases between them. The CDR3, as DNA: TGTGCCAGCAGTGACGGCGGGGGCCCCTACGAGCAGTACTTC. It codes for CASSDGGGPYEQYF.

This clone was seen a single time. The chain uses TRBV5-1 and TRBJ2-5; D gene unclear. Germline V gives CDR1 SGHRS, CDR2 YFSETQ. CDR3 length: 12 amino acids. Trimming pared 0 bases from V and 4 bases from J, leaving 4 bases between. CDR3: CASSLASETQYF. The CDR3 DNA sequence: TGCGCCAGCAGCTTGGCCTCAGAGACCCAGTACTTC.

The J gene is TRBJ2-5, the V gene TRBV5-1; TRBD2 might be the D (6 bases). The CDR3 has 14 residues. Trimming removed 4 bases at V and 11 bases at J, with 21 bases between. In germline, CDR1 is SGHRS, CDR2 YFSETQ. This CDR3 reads CASSTGLVGGEQYF. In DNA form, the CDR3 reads TGCGCCAGCAGCACCGGGCTTGTGGGAGGAGAGCAGTACTTC. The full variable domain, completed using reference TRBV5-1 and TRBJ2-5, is KAGVTQTPRYLIKTRGQQVTLSCSPISGHRSVSWYQQTPGQGLQFLFEYFSETQRNKGNFPGRFSGRQFSNSRSEMNVSTLELGDSALYLCASSTGLVGGEQYFGPGTRLLVL.

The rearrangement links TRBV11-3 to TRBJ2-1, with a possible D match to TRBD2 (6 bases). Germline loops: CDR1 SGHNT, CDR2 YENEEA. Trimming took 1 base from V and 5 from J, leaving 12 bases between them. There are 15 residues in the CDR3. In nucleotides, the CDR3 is TGTGCCAGCAGCTTAGTGGCGGGGATCGACAATGAGCAGTTCTTC. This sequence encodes CASSLVAGIDNEQFF.

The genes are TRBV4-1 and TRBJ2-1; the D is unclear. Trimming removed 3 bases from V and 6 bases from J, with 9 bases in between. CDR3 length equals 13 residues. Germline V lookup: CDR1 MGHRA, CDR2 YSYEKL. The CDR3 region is CASSQLGLNEQFF. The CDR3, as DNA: TGCGCCAGCAGCCAGCTGGGCCTCAATGAGCAGTTCTTC.

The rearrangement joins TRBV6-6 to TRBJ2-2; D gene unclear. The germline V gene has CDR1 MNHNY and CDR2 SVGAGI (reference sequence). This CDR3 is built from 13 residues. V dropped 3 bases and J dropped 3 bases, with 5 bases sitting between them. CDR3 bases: TGTGCCAGCAGTTATCTCGACACCGGGGAGCTGTTTTTT. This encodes CASSYLDTGELFF.

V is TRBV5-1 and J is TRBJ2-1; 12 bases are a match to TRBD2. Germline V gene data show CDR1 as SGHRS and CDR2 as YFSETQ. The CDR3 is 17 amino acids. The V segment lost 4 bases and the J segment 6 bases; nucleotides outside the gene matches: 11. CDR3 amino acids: CASSHPSGGAVFNEQFF. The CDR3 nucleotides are TGCGCCAGCAGCCATCCTAGCGGGGGGGCGGTTTTCAATGAGCAGTTCTTC.

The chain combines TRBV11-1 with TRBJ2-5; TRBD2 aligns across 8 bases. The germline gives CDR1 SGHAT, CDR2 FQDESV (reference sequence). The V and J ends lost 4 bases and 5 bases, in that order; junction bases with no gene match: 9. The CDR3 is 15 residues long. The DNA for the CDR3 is TGTGCCAGCAGCTCGGGGGGGAAGCACGTGGAGACCCAGTACTTC. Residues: CASSSGGKHVETQYF.

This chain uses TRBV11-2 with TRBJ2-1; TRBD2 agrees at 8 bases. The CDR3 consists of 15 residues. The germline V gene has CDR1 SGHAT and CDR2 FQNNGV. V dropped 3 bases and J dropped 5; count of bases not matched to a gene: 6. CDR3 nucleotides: TGTGCCAGCAGCTTGGAGCGGGGGAACGACAATGAGCAGTTCTTC. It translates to CASSLERGNDNEQFF.

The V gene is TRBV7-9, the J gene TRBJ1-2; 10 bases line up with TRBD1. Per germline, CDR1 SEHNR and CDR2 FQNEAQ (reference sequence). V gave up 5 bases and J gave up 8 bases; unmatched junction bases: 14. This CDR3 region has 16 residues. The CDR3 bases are TGTGCCAGCAGCCCTTTGGGACAGGGGAAGCAAGACGGCTACACCTTC. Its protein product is CASSPLGQGKQDGYTF.

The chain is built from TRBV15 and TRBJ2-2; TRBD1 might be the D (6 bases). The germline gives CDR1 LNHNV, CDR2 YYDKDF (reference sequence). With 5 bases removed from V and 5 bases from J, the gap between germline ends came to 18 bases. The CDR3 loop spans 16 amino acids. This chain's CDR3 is CATSARPQGITGELFF. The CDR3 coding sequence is TGTGCCACCAGCGCCCGACCCCAGGGGATAACCGGGGAGCTGTTTTTT.

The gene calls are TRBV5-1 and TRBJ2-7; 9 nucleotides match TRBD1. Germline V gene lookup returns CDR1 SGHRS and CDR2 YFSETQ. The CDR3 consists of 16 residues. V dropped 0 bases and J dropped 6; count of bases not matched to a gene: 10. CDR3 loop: CASSLAGDRVSGEQYF. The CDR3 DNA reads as TGCGCCAGCAGCTTGGCGGGGGACAGGGTGAGCGGCGAGCAGTACTTC.

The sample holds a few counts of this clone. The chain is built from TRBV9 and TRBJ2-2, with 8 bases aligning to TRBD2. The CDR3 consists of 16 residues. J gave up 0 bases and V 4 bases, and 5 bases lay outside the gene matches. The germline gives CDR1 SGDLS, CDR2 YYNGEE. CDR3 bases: TGTGCCAGCAGCACCCGACTAGCGTCGAACACCGGGGAGCTGTTTTTT. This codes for CASSTRLASNTGELFF.

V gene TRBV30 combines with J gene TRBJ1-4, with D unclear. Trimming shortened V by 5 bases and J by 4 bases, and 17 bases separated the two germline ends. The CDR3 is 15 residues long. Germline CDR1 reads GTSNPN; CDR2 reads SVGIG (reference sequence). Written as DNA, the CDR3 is TGTGCCTGGGCCCACGGAGCGAATCTTAATGAAAAACTGTTTTTT. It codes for CAWAHGANLNEKLFF.

CDR3 nucleotide sequence: TGCGCCAGCAGCCAAGATCCGGACAGGGGGAGCAATCAGCCCCAGCATTTT. Translated: CASSQDPDRGSNQPQHF. The rearrangement joins TRBV4-1 to TRBJ1-5, with 10 bases lining up with TRBD1. Germline-derived CDR1 and CDR2 are MGHRA and YSYEKL. This CDR3 contains 17 residues. With 0 bases clipped from V and 1 base from J, the junction kept 3 bases outside the gene matches.

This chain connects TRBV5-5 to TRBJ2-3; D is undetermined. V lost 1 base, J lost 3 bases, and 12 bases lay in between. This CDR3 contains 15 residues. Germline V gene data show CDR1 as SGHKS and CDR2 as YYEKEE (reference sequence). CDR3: CASSLYLERTDTQYF. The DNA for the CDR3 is TGTGCCAGCAGCTTGTACCTAGAAAGGACAGATACGCAGTATTTT.

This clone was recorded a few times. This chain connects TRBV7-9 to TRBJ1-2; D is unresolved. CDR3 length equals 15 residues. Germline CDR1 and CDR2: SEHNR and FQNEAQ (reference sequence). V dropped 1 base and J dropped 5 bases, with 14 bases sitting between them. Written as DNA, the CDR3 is TGTGCCAGCAGCTTAGTACTGAGGGTTACTTATGGCTACACCTTC. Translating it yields CASSLVLRVTYGYTF.

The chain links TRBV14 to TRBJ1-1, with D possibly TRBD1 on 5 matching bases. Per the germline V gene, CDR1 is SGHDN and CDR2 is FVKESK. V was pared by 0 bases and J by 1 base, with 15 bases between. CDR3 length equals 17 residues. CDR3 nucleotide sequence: TGTGCCAGCAGCCAAGAACCGGATCGGGGGGGGAACACTGAAGCTTTCTTT. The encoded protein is CASSQEPDRGGNTEAFF.

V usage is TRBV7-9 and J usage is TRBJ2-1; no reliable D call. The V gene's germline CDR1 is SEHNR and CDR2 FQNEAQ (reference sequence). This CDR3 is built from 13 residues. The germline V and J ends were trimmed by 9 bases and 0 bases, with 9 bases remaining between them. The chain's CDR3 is CARSNYSYNEQFF. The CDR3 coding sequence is TGTGCCAGATCTAATTACTCCTACAATGAGCAGTTCTTC.

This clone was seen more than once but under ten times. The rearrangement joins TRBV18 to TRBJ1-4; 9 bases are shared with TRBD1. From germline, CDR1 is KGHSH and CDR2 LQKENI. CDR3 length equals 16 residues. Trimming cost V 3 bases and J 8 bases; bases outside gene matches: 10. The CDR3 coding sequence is TGTGCCAGCTCACCTAAGCTGGACAGGGGAGGCGAAAAACTGTTTTTT. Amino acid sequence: CASSPKLDRGGEKLFF.

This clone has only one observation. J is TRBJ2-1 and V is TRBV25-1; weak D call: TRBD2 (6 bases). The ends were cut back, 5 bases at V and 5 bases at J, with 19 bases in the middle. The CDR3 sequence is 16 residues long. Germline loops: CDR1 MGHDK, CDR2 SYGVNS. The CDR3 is CASSFAGTATDNEQFF. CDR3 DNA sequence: TGTGCCAGCAGTTTCGCCGGGACTGCTACAGACAATGAGCAGTTCTTC.

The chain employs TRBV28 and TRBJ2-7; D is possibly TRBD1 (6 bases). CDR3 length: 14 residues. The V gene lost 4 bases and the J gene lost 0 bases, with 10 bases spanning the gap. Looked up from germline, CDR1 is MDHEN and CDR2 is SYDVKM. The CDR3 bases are TGTGCCAGCAGTTCCAGGGGAGTCTCCTACGAGCAGTACTTC. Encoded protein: CASSSRGVSYEQYF.

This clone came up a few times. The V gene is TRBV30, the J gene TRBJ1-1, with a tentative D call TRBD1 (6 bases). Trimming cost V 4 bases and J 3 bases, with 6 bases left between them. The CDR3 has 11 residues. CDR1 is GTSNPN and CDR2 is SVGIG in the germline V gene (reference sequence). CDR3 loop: CAWNRDTEAFF. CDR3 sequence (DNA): TGTGCCTGGAACAGGGACACTGAAGCTTTCTTT.

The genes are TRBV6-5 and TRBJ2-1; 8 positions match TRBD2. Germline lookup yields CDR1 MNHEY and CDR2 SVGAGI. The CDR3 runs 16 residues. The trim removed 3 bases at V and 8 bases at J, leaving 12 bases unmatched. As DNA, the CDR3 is TGTGCCAGCAGTTATACTCCAGCGGGAGTAGTTGATGAGCAGTTCTTC. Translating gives CASSYTPAGVVDEQFF.

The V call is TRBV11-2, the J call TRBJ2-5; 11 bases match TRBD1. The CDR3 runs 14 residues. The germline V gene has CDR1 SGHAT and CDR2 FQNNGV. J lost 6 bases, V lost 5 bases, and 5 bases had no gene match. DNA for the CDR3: TGTGCCAGCAGCCCGGACAGGGGGCGGAAGACCCAGTACTTC. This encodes CASSPDRGRKTQYF.

The chain's CDR3 is CASDPSGTGAYEQYF. CDR3 sequence (DNA): TGTGCCAGTGATCCTTCCGGGACAGGGGCCTACGAGCAGTACTTC. J is TRBJ2-7 and V is TRBV19; TRBD1 matches 10 bases. There are 15 residues in the CDR3. CDR1 and CDR2 (germline): LNHDA, SQIVND (reference sequence). The junction had 9 bases not matched to a gene; V was cut back by 8 bases and J by 2 bases.

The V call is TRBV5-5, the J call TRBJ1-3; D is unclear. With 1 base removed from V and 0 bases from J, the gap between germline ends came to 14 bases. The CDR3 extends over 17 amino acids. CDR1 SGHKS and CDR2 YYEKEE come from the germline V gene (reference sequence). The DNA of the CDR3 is TGTGCCAGCAGCTTGTCAACAGTCAAACTCTCTGGAAACACCATATATTTT. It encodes CASSLSTVKLSGNTIYF.

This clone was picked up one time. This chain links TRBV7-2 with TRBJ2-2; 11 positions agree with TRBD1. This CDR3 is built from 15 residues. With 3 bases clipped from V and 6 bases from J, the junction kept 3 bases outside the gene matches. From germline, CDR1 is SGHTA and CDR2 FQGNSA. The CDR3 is CASSFGQGAAGELFF. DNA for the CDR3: TGTGCCAGCAGCTTCGGACAGGGGGCTGCCGGGGAGCTGTTTTTT.

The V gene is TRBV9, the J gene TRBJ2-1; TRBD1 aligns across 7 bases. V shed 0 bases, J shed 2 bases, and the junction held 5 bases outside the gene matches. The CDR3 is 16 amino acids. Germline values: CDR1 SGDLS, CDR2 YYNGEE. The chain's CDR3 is CASSVDRGSPYNEQFF. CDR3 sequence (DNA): TGTGCCAGCAGCGTAGACAGGGGAAGTCCCTACAATGAGCAGTTCTTC.